One and the same sample provided the 8 T cell receptor beta chains below, sequenced in a study of T cells in tuberculosis (dated by TCRdb to about 2018). Library prep was done by the immunoSEQ multiplex PCR assay. TCRdb retrieved this table from immuneACCESS and kept in-frame rearrangements only. Not all clones are present; in checked studies, unresolved V genes account for under half, and no reason is known for the remainder. The sample table shows 20,000 to 25,000 clones, and around 97% are seen once. Of the sample, under 8% is held by the ten largest clones. Material for sequencing was PBMCs. Receptor source: a donor aged 10-30 years with latent tuberculosis or without tuberculosis infection.

The gene calls are TRBV6-1 and TRBJ2-1; perhaps TRBD2 as D (5 bases). The V end was cut by 3 bases, the J end by 10 bases, with 19 bases between. The CDR3 is 15 amino acids. Germline lookup yields CDR1 MNHNS and CDR2 SASEGT. Here the CDR3 reads CASSEGSGPYWEQFF. CDR3 bases: TGTGCCAGCAGTGAGGGGAGTGGGCCCTACTGGGAGCAGTTCTTC.

The chain carries TRBV27 and TRBJ2-4; D is perhaps TRBD1 (6 bases). Trimming stripped 2 bases from V and 2 bases from J, with 10 bases between. This CDR3 spans 15 amino acids. CDR1 and CDR2 (germline): MNHEY, SMNVEV (reference sequence). DNA for the CDR3: TGTGCCAGCAGTTTAGCAGGGGAGACCAAAAACATTCAGTACTTC. Translated: CASSLAGETKNIQYF.

V gene TRBV10-3 combines with J gene TRBJ1-1; 8 bases fit TRBD1. CDR3 length equals 15 residues. V shed 7 bases and J 3 bases; nucleotides not matched to a gene: 10. CDR1 is ENHRY, CDR2 SYGVKD, per germline. Written as DNA, the CDR3 is TGTGCCATCAAAATACAGGGGGGTAGAGACACTGAAGCTTTCTTT. Translated, it gives CAIKIQGGRDTEAFF.

The chain joins TRBV5-1 to TRBJ1-1, with D possibly matching TRBD1 (5 bases). Germline assignment: CDR1 SGHRS and CDR2 YFSETQ. The CDR3 runs 15 residues. V was pared by 0 bases and J by 6 bases, with 15 bases between. The CDR3 DNA reads TGCGCCAGCAGCTTGGCTCTTGCAGGGCCATCTGAAGCTTTCTTT. Its translation: CASSLALAGPSEAFF.

The chain links TRBV5-8 to TRBJ2-7, with D perhaps matching TRBD1 (5 bases). This CDR3 region has 16 residues. CDR1 is SGHTS and CDR2 is YDEGEE in the germline V gene. V lost 4 bases, J lost 3 bases, and 20 bases lay in between. CDR3 DNA sequence: TGTGCCAGCAGCCAAAGGCTGGACACCGAGTTCTACGAGCAGTACTTC. Its protein is CASSQRLDTEFYEQYF.

This chain connects TRBV2 to TRBJ1-2, with D tentatively TRBD1 (5 bases). Trimming cost V 4 bases and J 8 bases, with 20 bases left between them. The germline V gene has CDR1 SNHLY and CDR2 FYNNEI. CDR3 length equals 15 residues. CDR3 amino acids: CASSVVGQGGEGYTF. The CDR3 DNA sequence: TGTGCCAGCAGTGTCGTCGGGCAGGGCGGTGAGGGCTACACCTTC.

The rearrangement uses TRBV5-1 and TRBJ2-6; TRBD1 agrees at 8 bases. J was trimmed by 3 bases and V by 0 bases; bases with no gene match: 8. This CDR3 spans 18 amino acids. The germline gives CDR1 SGHRS, CDR2 YFSETQ. The CDR3 here is CASSLAGQGAIGANVLTF. In DNA form, the CDR3 reads TGCGCCAGCAGCTTGGCCGGGCAGGGGGCGATTGGGGCCAACGTCCTGACTTTC.

The chain joins TRBV6-6 to TRBJ1-1; 10 nucleotides agree with TRBD1. Unmatched junction bases numbered 11, after V lost 6 bases and J lost 7 bases. The CDR3 runs 15 residues. CDR1 and CDR2 (germline): MNHNY, SVGAGI (reference sequence). For the CDR3, the DNA is TGTGCCAGCAGCAACCGGGACAGGGGCTTAGGTGAAGCTTTCTTT. This gives the protein CASSNRDRGLGEAFF.